What follows describes a single TCR beta chain. The target of this receptor is not known. Base quality data are lacking; no much larger clone is found one base away. The CDR3, from cysteine to phenylalanine, totals 15 residues. Only the CDR3 DNA is retained, 45 bases long and in frame from the first base. V drops 3 bases and J drops 6 bases, leaving 14 bases in between. The germline V gene sets CDR1 to ENHRY and CDR2 to SYGVKD. The time point label, read with the paper, signifies: cycle 1 day 1 (C1D1), immediately before nivolumab initiation. Relapse after autologous stem cell transplantation had occurred in all trial patients, and cohorts A, B and C were distinguished by prior brentuximab vedotin exposure. The trial cohort was composed of about 60 patients with relapsed/refractory classical Hodgkin lymphoma, for whom complete response, partial response or progressive disease was recorded as best overall response. Trial patients were treated with single-agent nivolumab in the multi-cohort phase II CheckMate 205 trial. Best overall response was determined by an independent review committee according to the 2007 International Working Group response criteria. Trial PBMCs were collected immediately before nivolumab initiation (C1D1) and during therapy at cycle 2 day 1 and cycle 4 day 1. After peripheral blood was drawn into 8 mL Vacutainer Cell Preparation Tubes, PBMCs were isolated by centrifugation and then cryopreserved.

This sample was included in a study of PD-1 blockade in classical Hodgkin lymphoma (dated by TCRdb to 2020 to 2021). In terms of the full investigation: Nivolumab dosing was 3 mg/kg intravenously every 2 weeks, continuing until either disease progression or unacceptable toxicity. The study used CyTOF and TCR beta sequencing to define a peripheral blood immune signature of response to PD-1 blockade in classical Hodgkin lymphoma.

The Qiagen DNeasy kit was used to extract genomic DNA both from unsorted PBMCs and from the negatively selected CD4+ and CD8+ fractions. TCR beta CDR3 regions were amplified by immunoSEQ multiplex PCR using primers annealing to V and J segments. Amplification bias was minimized using a synthetic immune receptor repertoire, and residual bias was removed computationally after sequencing. The study's processing was this. Repertoire diversity was quantified as the Shannon entropy index using custom Python scripts. Unsorted, CD4+ and CD8+ repertoires were examined separately, except in combined analyses, for which CD4+ and CD8+ sequences were merged in silico. Clonal expansion was defined as a frequency increase of at least 2-fold after treatment compared with C1D1, and clones undetected at baseline were assigned a pseudocount of 0.5. Singleton clones were defined as clones with 0 or 1 copy at C1D1, and non-singleton clones were defined as clones with 2 or more copies. By matching protein sequences in sorted samples from the same patient, clones expanded in unsorted samples were annotated as CD4+, CD8+ or unknown. Wilcoxon tests were applied to paired samples to test diversity changes from C1D1 to C4D1. In TCRdb, the immuneACCESS table is reduced to in-frame sequences with V and J assigned. These tables do not hold every clone; where another copy was compared, an unresolved V gene accounts for under half, and the others remain unexplained. V, J and clone size derive from that table, while D and trimming were established from the DNA sequence. The sample data list more than 20,000 clones, and about nine tenths of these were observed just once. The ten largest clones capture around 2.5% of the sample.

The research as a whole found: Baseline TCR diversity was reported as lower in newly diagnosed patients than in healthy donors, and lower still in relapsed/refractory patients. A significant rise by C4D1 was seen in CD4+ but not CD8+ TCR diversity (p=0.0027 vs p=0.16), with the rise being most apparent in complete responders (p=0.02). Baseline diversity similar to that of newly diagnosed patients was observed in trial patients achieving complete response, whereas significantly lower diversity was observed in partial responders and progressors. Only a single clinical trial cohort was studied, and what caused the repertoire differences, possibly disease activity or prior therapy, remained undefined. Lower diversity was seen in patients whose nivolumab began less than 1 year after ASCT, and these patients were left out of later analyses so that immune reconstitution would not confound the results.

The sample consisted of peripheral blood mononuclear cells (PBMCs), taken at baseline. The clonotype originates from a human donor with classical Hodgkin lymphoma. The V gene is TRBV10-3 and the J gene is TRBJ1-4, and perhaps TRBD1 as D gene, on 6 matching bases. The DNA reads as follows: TGTGCCATCAGTGATCTCGGGGGCCAGGATGAAAAACTGTTTTTT. This encodes CAISDLGGQDEKLFF.